A single sample is the source of the 17 T cell receptor beta chains below, sequenced in a study of cytomegalovirus exposure and HLA in healthy donors (dated by TCRdb to between 2016 and 2019). The protocol used for the library was the immunoSEQ multiplex PCR assay. The multiplex PCR relied on a mix of 60 forward primers for TCR Vbeta segments and 13 reverse primers for TCR Jbeta segments. TCRdb carries this immuneACCESS record with in-frame sequences only. Its versions omit some clonotypes, under half of them owing to an unresolved V gene in the studies checked, with the rest unexplained. This sample lists under 200,000 clones; about 85% were detected once. Clones ranked in the top ten supply 1.3% of the sample. Sequenced sample: PBMCs. The source of these receptors is a man aged 45-60 years in good health and CMV-seropositive.

The chain couples TRBV4-3 to TRBJ1-1; 8 bases are shared with TRBD1. The CDR3 has 13 amino acids. The V gene end was trimmed by 4 bases and the J gene end by 4 bases; junction bases not matched to a gene: 2. Germline V gene data show CDR1 as LGHNA and CDR2 as YSLEER. The CDR3 sequence: CASSRQGTTEAFF. The CDR3 bases are TGCGCCAGCAGCCGACAGGGGACCACTGAAGCTTTCTTT.

The chain recombines TRBV5-4 with TRBJ2-3, with a tentative D call TRBD2 (7 bases). CDR3 length: 13 amino acids. Looked up from germline, CDR1 is SGHNT and CDR2 is YYREEE (reference sequence). Trimming took off 4 bases at V and 6 bases at J, with 12 bases between the two ends. For the CDR3, the DNA is TGTGCCAGCAGCCCGGGGGGCAGGGATACGCAGTATTTT. It specifies CASSPGGRDTQYF. The variable domain in full, with the rest retrieved from reference TRBV5-4 and TRBJ2-3, is ETGVTQSPTHLIKTRGQQVTLRCSSQSGHNTVSWYQQALGQGPQFIFQYYREEENGRGNFPPRFSGLQFPNYSSELNVNALELDDSALYLCASSPGGRDTQYFGPGTRLTVL.

The chain employs TRBV7-8 and TRBJ2-2; D is unresolved. The CDR3 is 12 residues long. Germline CDR1 and CDR2: SGHVS and FQNEAQ. Trimming took off 4 bases at V and 2 bases at J, with 2 bases between the two ends. The CDR3 protein is CASSSNTGELFF. CDR3 sequence (DNA): TGTGCCAGCAGCTCTAACACCGGGGAGCTGTTTTTT.

The table lists this clone with a few counts. The J gene is TRBJ2-5, the V gene TRBV4-3; unclear D gene. From germline, CDR1 is LGHNA and CDR2 YSLEER. The CDR3 covers 14 residues. V was shortened by 4 bases and J by 2 bases, with 11 bases between the two germline ends. The CDR3: CASSLNLRQETQYF. The CDR3 bases are TGCGCCAGCAGCCTTAACCTCAGGCAAGAGACCCAGTACTTC.

The chain links TRBV28 to TRBJ1-5; D is unclear. Trimming pared 2 bases from V and 4 bases from J, leaving 12 bases between. This CDR3 spans 15 amino acids. Germline loops: CDR1 MDHEN, CDR2 SYDVKM. The CDR3 protein is CASSLDPSGNQPQHF. The CDR3 bases are TGTGCCAGCAGTTTAGACCCAAGCGGGAATCAGCCCCAGCATTTT.

CDR3 nucleotides: TGTGCCAGCAGTTACAGTGCAGGGTGCACCTTC. Translating it yields CASSYSAGCTF. The gene calls are TRBV6-6 and TRBJ1-2; D is possibly TRBD1 (5 bases). This CDR3 is built from 11 residues. Germline loops: CDR1 MNHNY, CDR2 SVGAGI (reference sequence). Trimming took 2 bases from V and 13 from J, leaving 11 bases between them.

The genes are TRBV10-3 and TRBJ2-5; 10 nucleotides agree with TRBD2. The CDR3 consists of 17 residues. CDR1 is ENHRY and CDR2 is SYGVKD in the germline V gene. The V gene end was trimmed by 0 bases and the J gene end by 5 bases; junction bases not matched to a gene: 9. CDR3 DNA sequence: TGTGCCATCAGTGAGTCCTGGAGCGGGGGGGCAACGGAGACCCAGTACTTC. Translation: CAISESWSGGATETQYF.

The chain links TRBV13 to TRBJ2-5; 13 bases agree with TRBD2. After removal of 5 bases from V and 5 bases from J, the junction contained 8 bases not matched to a gene. This CDR3 has 16 residues. The germline V gene encodes CDR1 PRHDT and CDR2 FYEKMQ (reference sequence). The CDR3 coding sequence is TGTGCCAGCAGCCTCCGACTAGCGGGGGGCCCGGAGACCCAGTACTTC. Amino acid sequence: CASSLRLAGGPETQYF.

V is TRBV11-2 and J is TRBJ2-3; tentative D call: TRBD2 (6 bases). CDR1 SGHAT and CDR2 FQNNGV come from the germline V gene. The CDR3 runs 15 residues. Trimming took 0 bases from V and 7 from J, leaving 14 bases between them. CDR3 nucleotides: TGTGCCAGCAGCTTAGATGGGGGAGGCTGGAATACGCAGTATTTT. It specifies CASSLDGGGWNTQYF.

The V and J genes are TRBV4-2 and TRBJ2-1, with D perhaps TRBD1 (6 bases). The germline gives CDR1 LGHNA, CDR2 YNFKEQ. CDR3 length: 15 amino acids. V dropped 1 base and J dropped 11 bases, with 18 bases sitting between them. CDR3 loop: CASSQGGLVRGKQFF. The CDR3, as DNA: TGTGCCAGCAGCCAAGGGGGGCTAGTTAGGGGGAAGCAGTTCTTC.

There are a few counts of this clone. The chain links TRBV4-1 to TRBJ1-5; D remains unclear. Germline CDR1 MGHRA, CDR2 YSYEKL. Trimming pared 3 bases from V and 0 bases from J, leaving 6 bases between. CDR3 size: 14 residues. The DNA for the CDR3 is TGCGCCAGCAGCCAGGGCCATAGCAATCAGCCCCAGCATTTT. Its translation is CASSQGHSNQPQHF.

This rearrangement joins TRBV21-1 to TRBJ2-2; the table gives TRBD2 as D, unverified against the DNA. TRBV21-1 is a listed pseudogene. The CDR3 spans 20 residues. The CDR3 DNA reads TGTGCCCCTCCTCCCCCCGGGACTAGCAGCCCGACATTCCACACCGGGGAGCTGTTTTTT. Protein sequence: CAPPPPGTSSPTFHTGELFF.

J is TRBJ2-1 and V is TRBV5-8, with D possibly matching TRBD1 (6 bases). The CDR3 is 16 residues long. Germline CDR1 reads SGHTS; CDR2 reads YDEGEE. Trimming stripped 10 bases from V and 0 bases from J, with 20 bases between. The CDR3 protein is CAGRLGQGSSYNEQFF. CDR3 bases: TGTGCCGGGCGGTTGGGGCAGGGGAGCTCCTACAATGAGCAGTTCTTC.

The chain is built from TRBV10-2 and TRBJ1-6, with 9 bases aligning to TRBD1. Germline CDR1 reads WSHSY; CDR2 reads SAAADI. V shed 3 bases, J shed 9 bases, and the junction held 9 bases outside the gene matches. This CDR3 has 16 amino acids. The CDR3, as DNA: TGCGCCAGCAGTGATTCCGGACAGGGGTCCACTTCACCCCTCCACTTT. As protein: CASSDSGQGSTSPLHF.

The J gene is TRBJ2-7, the V gene TRBV5-6; D gene ambiguous. The CDR3 contains 11 residues. Germline V lookup: CDR1 SGHDT, CDR2 YYEEEE. V was pared by 4 bases and J by 2 bases, with 4 bases between. The DNA for the CDR3 is TGTGCCAGCAGCCCCACCTACGAGCAGTACTTC. Protein: CASSPTYEQYF.

The chain joins TRBV19 to TRBJ1-5; 10 bases fit TRBD1. The J segment lost 3 bases and the V segment lost 5 bases, leaving 4 bases of the junction unmatched. The CDR3 consists of 15 residues. CDR1 and CDR2 from the germline V gene are LNHDA and SQIVND (reference sequence). CDR3 DNA: TGTGCCAGTAGTTGGACAGGGGGATCCAATCAGCCCCAGCATTTT. Protein: CASSWTGGSNQPQHF.

Regarding this clone: The same CDR3 also results from other DNA sequences found in this sample. The chain combines TRBV7-2 with TRBJ1-2; the match to TRBD1 covers 8 bases. The germline CDR1 and CDR2 sequences are SGHTA and FQGNSA. The CDR3 covers 13 residues. Trimming took 5 bases from V and 4 from J; bases not matched to a gene: 3. The CDR3 spells CASSAGTGYGYTF. As DNA, the CDR3 is TGTGCCAGCAGCGCCGGGACAGGCTATGGCTACACCTTC. The full variable domain, completed using reference TRBV7-2 and TRBJ1-2, is GAGVSQSPSNKVTEKGKDVELRCDPISGHTALYWYRQSLGQGLEFLIYFQGNSAPDKSGLPSDRFSAERTGGSVSTLTIQRTQQEDSAVYLCASSAGTGYGYTFGSGTRLTVV.